The sequence of this TCR beta chain was determined in a study of blood T cell repertoires in COVID-19. Background on the study: Donors in the United States, Italy and Spain gave samples during acute or convalescent COVID-19. Nucleic acid was either cDNA or gDNA, and it came from T cells, B-cell-depleted T cells, or PBMCs.

This clone was detected once. Original processing methods: Estimated nucleated cell counts came from reference gene primer amplification. The data were produced by immunoSEQ multiplex PCR, yet TCRdb's version contains in-frame clones alone and is incomplete. V and J calls and clone size follow that table, whereas D and trimming were derived from the DNA. Among approximately 37,000 clones listed, around 83% were seen once. CDR3 length: 13 amino acids. The V segment lost 5 bases and the J segment 5 bases; nucleotides outside the gene matches: 4. Germline CDR1 SEHNR, CDR2 FQNEAQ (reference sequence). What was sequenced was peripheral blood. V gene TRBV7-9 combines with J gene TRBJ1-1; the match to TRBD1 covers 8 bases. This clonotype originated in a man between 60 and 75 years old with active or convalescent COVID-19. The CDR3 spells CASSPGQGTEAFF. The CDR3 DNA reads TGTGCCAGCAGCCCTGGACAGGGAACTGAAGCTTTCTTT.